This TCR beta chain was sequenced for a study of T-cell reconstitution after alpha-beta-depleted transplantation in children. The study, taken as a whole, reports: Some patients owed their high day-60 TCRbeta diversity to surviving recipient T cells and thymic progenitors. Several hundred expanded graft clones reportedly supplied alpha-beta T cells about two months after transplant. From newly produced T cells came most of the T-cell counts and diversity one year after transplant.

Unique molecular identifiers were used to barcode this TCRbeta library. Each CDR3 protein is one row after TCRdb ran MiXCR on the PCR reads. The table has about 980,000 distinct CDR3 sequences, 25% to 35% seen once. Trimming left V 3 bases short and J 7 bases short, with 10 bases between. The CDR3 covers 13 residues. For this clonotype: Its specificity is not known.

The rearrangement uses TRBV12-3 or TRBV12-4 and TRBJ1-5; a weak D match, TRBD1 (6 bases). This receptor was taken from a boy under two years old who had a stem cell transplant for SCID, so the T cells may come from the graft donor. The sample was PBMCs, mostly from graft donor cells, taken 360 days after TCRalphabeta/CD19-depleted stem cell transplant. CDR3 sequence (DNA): TGTGCCAGCAGTTTCAGACAGGAACAGCCCCAGCATTTT. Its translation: CASSFRQEQPQHF.